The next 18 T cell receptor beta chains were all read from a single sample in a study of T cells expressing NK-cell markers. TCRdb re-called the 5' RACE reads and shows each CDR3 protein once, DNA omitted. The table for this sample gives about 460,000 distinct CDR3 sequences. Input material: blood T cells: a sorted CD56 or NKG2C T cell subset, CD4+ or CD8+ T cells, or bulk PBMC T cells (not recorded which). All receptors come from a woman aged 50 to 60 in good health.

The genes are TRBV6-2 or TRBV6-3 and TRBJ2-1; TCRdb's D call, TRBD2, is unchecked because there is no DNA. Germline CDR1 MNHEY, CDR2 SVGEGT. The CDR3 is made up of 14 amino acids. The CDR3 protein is CASSYEFRDNEQFF.

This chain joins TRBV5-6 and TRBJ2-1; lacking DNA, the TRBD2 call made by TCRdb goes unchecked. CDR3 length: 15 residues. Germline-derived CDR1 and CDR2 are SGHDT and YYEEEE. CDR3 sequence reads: CASSPDDGRPREQFF.

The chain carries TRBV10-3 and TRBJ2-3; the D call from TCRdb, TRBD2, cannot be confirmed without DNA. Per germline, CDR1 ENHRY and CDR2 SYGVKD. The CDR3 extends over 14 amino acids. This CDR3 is CAISVSGTSDTQYF.

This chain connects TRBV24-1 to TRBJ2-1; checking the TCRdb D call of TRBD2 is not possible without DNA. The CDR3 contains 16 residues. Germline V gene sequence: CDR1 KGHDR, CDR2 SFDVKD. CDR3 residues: CATSDLSQRGIDEQFF.

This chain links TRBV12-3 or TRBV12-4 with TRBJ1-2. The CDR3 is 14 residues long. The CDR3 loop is CASSLFSDSYGYTF.

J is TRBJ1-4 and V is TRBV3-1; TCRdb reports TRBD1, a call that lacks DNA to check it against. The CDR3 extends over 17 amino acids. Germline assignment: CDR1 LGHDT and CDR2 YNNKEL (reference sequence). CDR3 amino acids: CASNRGGVIPANEKLFF. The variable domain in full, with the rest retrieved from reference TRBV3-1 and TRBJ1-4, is DTAVSQTPKYLVTQMGNDKSIKCEQNLGHDTMYWYKQDSKKFLKIMFSYNNKELIINETVPNRFSPKSPDKAHLNLHINSLELGDSAVYFCASNRGGVIPANEKLFFGSGTQLSVL.

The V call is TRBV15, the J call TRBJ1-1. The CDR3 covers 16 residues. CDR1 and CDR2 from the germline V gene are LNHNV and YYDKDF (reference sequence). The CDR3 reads CATSTRRPGERPEAFF.

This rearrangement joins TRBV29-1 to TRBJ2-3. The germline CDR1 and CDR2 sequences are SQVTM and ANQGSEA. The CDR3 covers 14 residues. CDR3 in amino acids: CSVTHSHLTDTQYF.

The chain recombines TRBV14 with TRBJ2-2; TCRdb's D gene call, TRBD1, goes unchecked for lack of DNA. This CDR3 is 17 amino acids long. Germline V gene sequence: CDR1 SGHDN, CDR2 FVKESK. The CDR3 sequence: CASSQDRAGGYTGELFF. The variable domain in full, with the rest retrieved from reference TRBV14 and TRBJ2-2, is EAGVTQFPSHSVIEKGQTVTLRCDPISGHDNLYWYRRVMGKEIKFLLHFVKESKQDESGMPNNRFLAERTGGTYSTLKVQPAELEDSGVYFCASSQDRAGGYTGELFFGEGSRLTVL.

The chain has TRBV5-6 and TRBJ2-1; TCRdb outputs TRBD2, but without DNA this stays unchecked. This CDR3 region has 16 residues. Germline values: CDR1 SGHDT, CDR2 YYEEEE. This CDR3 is CASSLRGGGPTNEQFF.

The CDR3 reads CASSDWGGRDYEQYF. The rearrangement uses TRBV6-1 and TRBJ2-7; TCRdb picks TRBD2, but there is no DNA to check that call. CDR1 and CDR2 (germline): MNHNS, SASEGT. CDR3 length: 15 residues.

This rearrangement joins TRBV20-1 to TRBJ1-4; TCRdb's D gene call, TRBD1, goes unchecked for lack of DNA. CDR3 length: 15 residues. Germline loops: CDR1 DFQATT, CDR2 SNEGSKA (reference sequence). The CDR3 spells CSAPRGGQGHEKLFF.

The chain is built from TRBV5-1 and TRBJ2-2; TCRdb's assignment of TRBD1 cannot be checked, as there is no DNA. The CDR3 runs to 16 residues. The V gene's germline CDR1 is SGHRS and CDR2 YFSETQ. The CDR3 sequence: CASSSTGTGDPGELFF. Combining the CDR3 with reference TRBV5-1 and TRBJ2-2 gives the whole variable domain KAGVTQTPRYLIKTRGQQVTLSCSPISGHRSVSWYQQTPGQGLQFLFEYFSETQRNKGNFPGRFSGRQFSNSRSEMNVSTLELGDSALYLCASSSTGTGDPGELFFGEGSRLTVL.

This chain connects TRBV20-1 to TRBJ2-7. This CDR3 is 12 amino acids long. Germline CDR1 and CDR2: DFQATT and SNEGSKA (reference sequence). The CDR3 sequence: CSARGGDDEQYF.

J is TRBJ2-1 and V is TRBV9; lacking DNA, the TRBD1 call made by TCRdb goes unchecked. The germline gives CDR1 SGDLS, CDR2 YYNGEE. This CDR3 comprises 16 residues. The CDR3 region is CASSALPGVRRNEQFF. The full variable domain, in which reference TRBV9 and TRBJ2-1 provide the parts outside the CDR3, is DSGVTQTPKHLITATGQRVTLRCSPRSGDLSVYWYQQSLDQGLQFLIQYYNGEERAKGNILERFSAQQFPDLHSELNLSSLELGDSALYFCASSALPGVRRNEQFFGPGTRLTVL.

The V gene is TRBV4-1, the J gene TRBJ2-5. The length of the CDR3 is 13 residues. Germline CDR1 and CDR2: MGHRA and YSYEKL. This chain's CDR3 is CASSHYGQETQYF.

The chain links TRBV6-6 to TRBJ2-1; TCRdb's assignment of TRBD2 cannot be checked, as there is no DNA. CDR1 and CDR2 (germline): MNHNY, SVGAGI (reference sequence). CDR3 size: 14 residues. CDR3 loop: CASRGLVGYNEQFF.

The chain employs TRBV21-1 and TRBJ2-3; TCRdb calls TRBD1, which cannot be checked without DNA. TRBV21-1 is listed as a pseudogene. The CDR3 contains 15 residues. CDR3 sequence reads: CASSIVLLCTDTQYF.